This T cell receptor (beta chain) was identified in a study of T cell repertoires in cytomegalovirus infection. For this clonotype: The antigen is not known.

TCRdb used MiXCR to reprocess the reads, holding one entry per CDR3 protein. The sample carries roughly 990,000 distinct CDR3 sequences, 30% to 40% recorded once. The CDR3 totals 15 residues. The V gene's germline CDR1 is LGHNA and CDR2 YNFKEQ. V was cut by 3 bases and J by 4 bases, with 16 bases left in between. The sample in question was cultured CD8+ T cells from PBMCs, obtained from culture after CMV antigen stimulation. The TCR originated in a human donor in good health (CMV status not recorded). Some clones in this sample may be carry-over from other donors' samples. This rearrangement joins TRBV4-2 to TRBJ2-7; a weak D match, TRBD1 (6 bases). Written as DNA, the CDR3 is TGTGCCAGCAGCCAGTGGGACACGATAGAATACGAGCAGTACTTC. Residues: CASSQWDTIEYEQYF.